The 9 T cell receptor beta chains below come from one sample, sequenced in a study of blood T cell repertoires in COVID-19. TCRdb's copy holds only in-frame clones and misses some; the assay was immunoSEQ multiplex PCR. The data contain 130,000 to 150,000 clones, roughly 84% of them singletons. What was sequenced was PBMCs or T cells enriched from blood (not recorded which). The origin of the receptors is a woman between 45 and 60 years old who had been exposed to COVID-19.

V and J are TRBV24-1 and TRBJ2-1; 8 bases are a match to TRBD2. CDR1 and CDR2 from the germline V gene are KGHDR and SFDVKD. V shed 2 bases and J 5 bases; nucleotides not matched to a gene: 1. The CDR3 is 14 residues long. CDR3 in DNA: TGTGCCACCAGTGATTACGGGGGGGACAATGAGCAGTTCTTC. Protein: CATSDYGGDNEQFF.

The rearrangement joins TRBV10-1 to TRBJ2-3; 9 bases map to TRBD2. Trimming cost V 6 bases and J 5 bases; bases outside gene matches: 9. The CDR3 is 15 residues long. Germline assignment: CDR1 WNHNN and CDR2 SYGVQD (reference sequence). The CDR3 DNA reads as TGCGCCAGCAGCGAAAAGCGGGGGGTGAGAGATACGCAGTATTTT. The encoded protein is CASSEKRGVRDTQYF.

This clone occurred once. This chain joins TRBV24-1 and TRBJ2-2; D remains ambiguous. Germline V gene data show CDR1 as KGHDR and CDR2 as SFDVKD. Trimming removed 5 bases at V and 3 bases at J, with 9 bases between. This CDR3 spans 14 amino acids. CDR3 sequence: CATSAATDTGELFF. In DNA, the CDR3 is TGTGCCACCAGTGCCGCGACTGACACCGGGGAGCTGTTTTTT.

V usage is TRBV5-4 and J usage is TRBJ2-3; D may be TRBD1 (6 bases). Trimming left V 1 base short and J 5 bases short, with 14 bases between. From germline, CDR1 is SGHNT and CDR2 YYREEE (reference sequence). The CDR3 sequence is 15 residues long. The CDR3 protein is CASSLKGQGLDTQYF. DNA of the CDR3: TGTGCCAGCAGCTTGAAGGGGCAGGGGCTAGATACGCAGTATTTT.

The rearrangement joins TRBV3-1 (or the pseudogene TRBV3-2) to TRBJ2-3, with 11 bases aligning to TRBD2. This CDR3 spans 19 amino acids. Losses at the gene ends were 1 base for V and 2 bases for J; bases not matched to a gene: 11. CDR1 is LGHDT, CDR2 YNNKEL, per germline (reference sequence). The CDR3 sequence: CASSQVLASGGPVTDTQYF. The DNA of the CDR3 is TGTGCCAGCAGCCAAGTTCTGGCTAGCGGGGGGCCCGTCACAGATACGCAGTATTTT.

The chain joins TRBV11-2 to TRBJ1-1; D possibly corresponds to TRBD1 (6 bases). Germline CDR1 reads SGHAT; CDR2 reads FQNNGV. The CDR3 is made up of 14 amino acids. The ends were cut back, 3 bases at V and 0 bases at J, with 8 bases in the middle. CDR3 in DNA: TGTGCCAGCAGCTTGGCAGGGGTGAACACTGAAGCTTTCTTT. This sequence encodes CASSLAGVNTEAFF.

The chain couples TRBV6-5 to TRBJ2-7, with TRBD2 matching over 12 bases. The V gene end was trimmed by 2 bases and the J gene end by 4 bases; junction bases not matched to a gene: 6. This CDR3 is 16 amino acids long. Germline CDR1 and CDR2: MNHEY and SVGAGI. This CDR3 is CASSYRTSGIPYEQYF. In DNA form, the CDR3 reads TGTGCCAGCAGTTACAGGACTAGCGGGATACCGTACGAGCAGTACTTC.

This clone came up a few times. The chain carries TRBV2 and TRBJ2-3, with 11 bases matching TRBD2. The CDR3 is made up of 18 amino acids. After removal of 2 bases from V and 0 bases from J, the junction contained 7 bases not matched to a gene. Germline V CDR1 and CDR2: SNHLY, FYNNEI. The CDR3 DNA sequence: TGTGCCAGCAGTGAACCCGGAGGACTAGCGGGTAGCACAGATACGCAGTATTTT. The encoded protein is CASSEPGGLAGSTDTQYF.

The chain has TRBV19 and TRBJ1-5, with D unclear. The CDR3 contains 14 residues. Looked up from germline, CDR1 is LNHDA and CDR2 is SQIVND (reference sequence). V was trimmed by 2 bases and J by 4 bases, leaving 9 bases between them. The CDR3 loop is CASSIIGLNQPQHF. The DNA for the CDR3 is TGTGCCAGTAGTATAATCGGGTTGAATCAGCCCCAGCATTTT.